Listed below are T cell receptor beta chains from one sample, sequenced in a study of T cell repertoires in cytomegalovirus infection. TCRdb used MiXCR to reprocess the reads, holding one entry per CDR3 protein. This table has 450,000 to 550,000 distinct CDR3 sequences, more than 15% appearing once. The sequenced sample consisted of CD8+ T cells from PBMCs. These TCRs come from a human donor in good health (CMV status not recorded). Some clones in this sample may be carry-over from other donors' samples. The CDR3 runs from the conserved cysteine through the conserved F or W. Fields, in order: J gene, clone size, V gene, CDR3 protein. The size entry is marked missing in some rows and otherwise reads once, few, many or a size class.

j_call: TRBJ2-2
clone_size: NA
v_call: TRBV20-1
cdr3_aa: CSATKRTSGSRSTGELFF

j_call: TRBJ2-7
clone_size: once
v_call: TRBV20-1
cdr3_aa: CSARDPEGPYF

j_call: TRBJ2-1
clone_size: few
v_call: TRBV5-5
cdr3_aa: CASSKDRFEQFF

j_call: TRBJ2-5
clone_size: many
v_call: TRBV11-2
cdr3_aa: CASSSLRGARETQYF

j_call: TRBJ1-1
clone_size: many
v_call: TRBV27
cdr3_aa: CASSLPGGNTEAFF

j_call: TRBJ1-4
clone_size: few
v_call: TRBV4-1
cdr3_aa: CASSQDRGSPVTF

j_call: TRBJ2-3
clone_size: many
v_call: TRBV19
cdr3_aa: CASTYAPRDRGTDTQYF

j_call: TRBJ2-2
clone_size: many
v_call: TRBV7-9
cdr3_aa: CASSLRQGVDTGELFF

j_call: TRBJ1-2
clone_size: NA
v_call: TRBV5-4
cdr3_aa: CASNHQGSGYTF

j_call: TRBJ2-6
clone_size: NA
v_call: TRBV7-9
cdr3_aa: CASSSSGTGATISGANVLTF

j_call: TRBJ2-3
clone_size: NA
v_call: TRBV20-1
cdr3_aa: CSADFADTQYF

j_call: TRBJ2-3
clone_size: NA
v_call: TRBV23-1
cdr3_aa: CARSDRGDSDTQYF

j_call: TRBJ1-2
clone_size: NA
v_call: TRBV6-6
cdr3_aa: CASSYWGGTNYGYTF

j_call: TRBJ2-5
clone_size: many
v_call: TRBV7-2
cdr3_aa: CASSLGGMRFQETQYF

j_call: TRBJ2-7
clone_size: NA
v_call: TRBV28
cdr3_aa: CASRGGRGYSSYEQYF

j_call: TRBJ2-2
clone_size: NA
v_call: TRBV4-1
cdr3_aa: CASSLRQGGLNTGELFF

j_call: TRBJ2-1
clone_size: NA
v_call: TRBV9
cdr3_aa: CASSVVHAPGNEQFF

j_call: TRBJ2-7
clone_size: NA
v_call: TRBV10-3
cdr3_aa: CAISGSYEQYF

j_call: TRBJ2-1
clone_size: many
v_call: TRBV14
cdr3_aa: CASSQVGGVLNEQFF

j_call: TRBJ1-5
clone_size: NA
v_call: TRBV27
cdr3_aa: CASSPWTGGSNQSQHF